Listed below are T cell receptor beta chains from one sample, sequenced in a study of post-analysis software for immune sequencing data. Each CDR3 protein gets one entry after TCRdb re-called the PCR reads with MiXCR. The sample lists about 820,000 distinct CDR3 sequences; approximately 53% were seen once. Material for sequencing was blood. The receptors were gathered from a girl between 10 and 17 years old with multiple sclerosis. The CDR3 runs from the conserved cysteine through the conserved F or W. A D gene is named only where the DNA matches it firmly. A clone size is listed for some rows: how often the clone was seen (once, few, many), or a class if it is expanded.

J gene: TRBJ1-2
clone size: -
D gene: TRBD1
V gene: TRBV20-1
CDR3 protein: CSASLRERTGDYGYTF
CDR3 DNA: TGCAGTGCTAGCCTTAGGGAGAGGACAGGGGACTATGGCTACACCTTC

J gene: TRBJ2-2
clone size: -
D gene: -
V gene: TRBV12-3/TRBV12-4
CDR3 protein: CASSLGGVGTGELFF
CDR3 DNA: TGTGCCAGCAGCTTAGGGGGTGTTGGAACCGGGGAGCTGTTTTTT

J gene: TRBJ1-4
clone size: once
D gene: -
V gene: TRBV5-5
CDR3 protein: CASSLMTGRGQEKLFF
CDR3 DNA: TGTGCCAGCAGCTTGATGACAGGTAGAGGGCAGGAAAAACTGTTTTTT

J gene: TRBJ1-2
clone size: -
D gene: TRBD1
V gene: TRBV5-1
CDR3 protein: CASLGQGASNYGYTF
CDR3 DNA: TGCGCCAGCCTGGGACAGGGGGCATCGAACTATGGCTACACCTTC

J gene: TRBJ1-5
clone size: few
D gene: -
V gene: TRBV15
CDR3 protein: CATSRERGSGNQPQHF
CDR3 DNA: TGTGCCACCAGCAGAGAACGTGGAAGCGGCAATCAGCCCCAGCATTTT

J gene: TRBJ2-5
clone size: once
D gene: -
V gene: TRBV11-2
CDR3 protein: CASSLVPTGRGSQETQYF
CDR3 DNA: TGTGCCAGCAGCTTAGTCCCGACAGGAAGAGGTTCACAAGAGACCCAGTACTTC

J gene: TRBJ2-5
clone size: -
D gene: -
V gene: TRBV12-3/TRBV12-4
CDR3 protein: CASSLVWQDEQYF
CDR3 DNA: TGTGCCAGCAGTTTAGTATGGCAAGATGAGCAGTACTTC

J gene: TRBJ2-3
clone size: -
D gene: TRBD2
V gene: TRBV3-1
CDR3 protein: CASSQDDLAGGPTDTQYF
CDR3 DNA: TGTGCCAGCAGCCAAGATGATCTAGCGGGGGGGCCCACAGATACGCAGTATTTT

J gene: TRBJ2-7
clone size: -
D gene: -
V gene: TRBV27
CDR3 protein: CASSPGVRGDDEQYF
CDR3 DNA: TGTGCCAGCAGTCCCGGGGTGCGCGGAGACGACGAGCAGTACTTC

J gene: TRBJ2-7
clone size: few
D gene: -
V gene: TRBV5-1
CDR3 protein: CASSLSTRSYEQYF
CDR3 DNA: TGCGCCAGCAGCTTGTCTACCAGATCCTACGAGCAGTACTTC

J gene: TRBJ2-1
clone size: -
D gene: TRBD2
V gene: TRBV20-1
CDR3 protein: CSARDWGGRSSYNEQFF
CDR3 DNA: TGCAGTGCTAGAGATTGGGGCGGGAGGTCCTCCTACAATGAGCAGTTCTTC

J gene: TRBJ2-5
clone size: once
D gene: TRBD2
V gene: TRBV20-1
CDR3 protein: CSAGLMWGSTSGRSETQYF
CDR3 DNA: TGCAGTGCTGGGCTGATGTGGGGATCGACTAGCGGGAGGTCAGAGACCCAGTACTTC

J gene: TRBJ1-2
clone size: -
D gene: TRBD1
V gene: TRBV20-1
CDR3 protein: CSAKRTGGNYGYTF
CDR3 DNA: TGCAGTGCTAAGAGGACAGGGGGGAACTATGGCTACACCTTC

J gene: TRBJ2-1
clone size: -
D gene: -
V gene: TRBV20-1
CDR3 protein: CSAPQSYNEQFF
CDR3 DNA: TGCAGTGCGCCGCAGAGCTACAATGAGCAGTTCTTC

J gene: TRBJ2-5
clone size: -
D gene: TRBD2
V gene: TRBV7-6
CDR3 protein: CASSLGLLAGGLETQYF
CDR3 DNA: TGTGCCAGCAGCTTAGGGTTGTTAGCGGGGGGTCTGGAGACCCAGTACTTC

J gene: TRBJ2-1
clone size: -
D gene: TRBD2
V gene: TRBV7-9
CDR3 protein: CASSPGTSGRAVEQFF
CDR3 DNA: TGTGCCAGCAGCCCCGGGACTAGCGGGAGGGCCGTTGAGCAGTTCTTC

J gene: TRBJ2-7
clone size: few
D gene: TRBD1
V gene: TRBV2
CDR3 protein: CASGQGAAYEQYF
CDR3 DNA: TGTGCCAGCGGACAGGGGGCAGCCTACGAGCAGTACTTC

J gene: TRBJ2-1
clone size: few
D gene: -
V gene: TRBV29-1
CDR3 protein: CSVMRFSSYNEQFF
CDR3 DNA: TGCAGCGTAATGAGGTTTTCCTCCTACAATGAGCAGTTCTTC

J gene: TRBJ1-1
clone size: few
D gene: -
V gene: TRBV20-1
CDR3 protein: CSAARRGALSTEAFF
CDR3 DNA: TGCAGTGCAGCCCGTCGAGGGGCGCTGAGCACTGAAGCTTTCTTT

J gene: TRBJ2-1
clone size: few
D gene: -
V gene: TRBV6-5
CDR3 protein: CASSWGGAGEQFF
CDR3 DNA: TGTGCCAGCAGTTGGGGGGGGGCTGGTGAGCAGTTCTTC

J gene: TRBJ1-1
clone size: -
D gene: TRBD1
V gene: TRBV6-2/TRBV6-3
CDR3 protein: CASSYSRQGARAFF
CDR3 DNA: TGTGCCAGCAGTTACTCCCGACAGGGGGCAAGGGCTTTCTTT

J gene: TRBJ1-2
clone size: few
D gene: -
V gene: TRBV18
CDR3 protein: CASSQGAGTNYGYTF
CDR3 DNA: TGTGCCAGCTCACAAGGGGCCGGTACTAACTATGGCTACACCTTC

J gene: TRBJ1-1
clone size: -
D gene: TRBD1
V gene: TRBV20-1
CDR3 protein: CSTWTGEDTEAFF
CDR3 DNA: TGCAGTACATGGACAGGGGAAGACACTGAAGCTTTCTTT

J gene: TRBJ2-4
clone size: few
D gene: -
V gene: TRBV4-1
CDR3 protein: CASSPGTRQNIQYF
CDR3 DNA: TGCGCCAGCAGCCCCGGGACTCGTCAGAACATTCAGTACTTC

J gene: TRBJ1-5
clone size: -
D gene: -
V gene: TRBV12-3/TRBV12-4
CDR3 protein: CASSLRGNGNQPQHF
CDR3 DNA: TGTGCCAGCAGTCTCCGGGGGAACGGCAATCAGCCCCAGCATTTT

J gene: TRBJ1-1
clone size: -
D gene: -
V gene: TRBV11-2
CDR3 protein: CASSYSGTPLMNTEAFF
CDR3 DNA: TGTGCCAGCAGCTACTCCGGGACACCACTCATGAACACTGAAGCTTTCTTT

J gene: TRBJ2-7
clone size: -
D gene: -
V gene: TRBV13
CDR3 protein: CASSFRAFSSYEQYF
CDR3 DNA: TGTGCCAGCAGCTTCAGGGCGTTTTCCTCCTACGAGCAGTACTTC

J gene: TRBJ2-7
clone size: -
D gene: -
V gene: TRBV5-5
CDR3 protein: CASSRQDTYEQYF
CDR3 DNA: TGTGCCAGCAGCCGACAGGATACCTACGAGCAGTACTTC

J gene: TRBJ1-1
clone size: -
D gene: -
V gene: TRBV20-1
CDR3 protein: CSANHWNTEAFF
CDR3 DNA: TGCAGTGCTAACCATTGGAACACTGAAGCTTTCTTT

J gene: TRBJ2-1
clone size: -
D gene: -
V gene: TRBV7-2
CDR3 protein: CASSPRRASENNEQFF
CDR3 DNA: TGTGCCAGCAGTCCCAGGAGGGCTAGCGAAAACAATGAGCAGTTCTTC

J gene: TRBJ2-7
clone size: -
D gene: -
V gene: TRBV4-1
CDR3 protein: CASSREFYRDSYEQYF
CDR3 DNA: TGCGCCAGCAGTAGAGAGTTCTACAGGGATTCCTACGAGCAGTACTTC

J gene: TRBJ2-1
clone size: -
D gene: -
V gene: TRBV6-1
CDR3 protein: CASSEPQRGQRSRNEQFF
CDR3 DNA: TGTGCCAGCAGTGAGCCACAGAGGGGACAAAGGTCGCGGAATGAGCAGTTCTTC

J gene: TRBJ2-1
clone size: -
D gene: TRBD2
V gene: TRBV7-3
CDR3 protein: CASSLVGLAGAQEQFF
CDR3 DNA: TGTGCCAGCAGCTTAGTTGGCCTAGCGGGAGCACAGGAGCAGTTCTTC

J gene: TRBJ1-4
clone size: few
D gene: -
V gene: TRBV19
CDR3 protein: CASRGWPEKLFF
CDR3 DNA: TGTGCCAGTAGGGGATGGCCTGAAAAACTGTTTTTT

J gene: TRBJ2-3
clone size: -
D gene: -
V gene: TRBV29-1
CDR3 protein: CSVGTVLSTDTQYF
CDR3 DNA: TGCAGCGTTGGGACGGTCCTTAGCACAGATACGCAGTATTTT

J gene: TRBJ2-4
clone size: few
D gene: -
V gene: TRBV2
CDR3 protein: CASSEKRRAGLAKNIQYF
CDR3 DNA: TGTGCCAGCAGTGAAAAAAGGCGGGCGGGTTTAGCCAAAAACATTCAGTACTTC

J gene: TRBJ2-6
clone size: -
D gene: TRBD2
V gene: TRBV12-3/TRBV12-4
CDR3 protein: CASSTLGGEGSAGANVLTF
CDR3 DNA: TGTGCCAGCAGTACCCTGGGGGGGGAAGGATCGGCTGGGGCCAACGTCCTGACTTTC

J gene: TRBJ2-7
clone size: -
D gene: -
V gene: TRBV29-1
CDR3 protein: CSVAGQLYEQYF
CDR3 DNA: TGCAGCGTCGCAGGACAGCTATACGAGCAGTACTTC

J gene: TRBJ2-3
clone size: -
D gene: -
V gene: TRBV20-1
CDR3 protein: CSASTGSRTQYF
CDR3 DNA: TGCAGTGCTTCGACTGGGTCTAGAACGCAGTATTTT

J gene: TRBJ1-6
clone size: -
D gene: -
V gene: TRBV10-3
CDR3 protein: CAIRPDTGFDSPLHF
CDR3 DNA: TGTGCCATCAGGCCAGACACAGGGTTTGATTCACCCCTCCACTTT

J gene: TRBJ2-5
clone size: once
D gene: TRBD2
V gene: TRBV7-6
CDR3 protein: CASSLGLAGVLEQYF
CDR3 DNA: TGTGCCAGCAGCTTAGGGCTAGCGGGAGTTCTTGAGCAGTACTTC

J gene: TRBJ2-1
clone size: -
D gene: -
V gene: TRBV29-1
CDR3 protein: CSVDDSFYNEQFF
CDR3 DNA: TGCAGCGTTGATGACAGTTTCTACAATGAGCAGTTCTTC

J gene: TRBJ2-3
clone size: -
D gene: -
V gene: TRBV7-2
CDR3 protein: CASSPTSASTDTQYF
CDR3 DNA: TGTGCCAGCAGCCCAACCAGCGCAAGCACAGATACGCAGTATTTT

J gene: TRBJ2-3
clone size: few
D gene: -
V gene: TRBV20-1
CDR3 protein: CSARDLLAHADTQYF
CDR3 DNA: TGCAGTGCTAGAGATCTACTAGCTCACGCAGATACGCAGTATTTT

J gene: TRBJ1-2
clone size: -
D gene: -
V gene: TRBV12-3/TRBV12-4
CDR3 protein: CASSPDLPPYGYTF
CDR3 DNA: TGTGCCAGCAGCCCGGACCTCCCCCCATATGGCTACACCTTC

J gene: TRBJ2-1
clone size: -
D gene: -
V gene: TRBV6-2/TRBV6-3
CDR3 protein: CASSSLSLSAGPYNEQFF
CDR3 DNA: TGTGCCAGCAGTTCCCTCTCTCTATCGGCGGGGCCGTACAATGAGCAGTTCTTC

J gene: TRBJ2-7
clone size: few
D gene: -
V gene: TRBV28
CDR3 protein: CASSPDSHFSYEQYF
CDR3 DNA: TGTGCCAGCAGTCCCGACAGTCACTTCTCCTACGAGCAGTACTTC

J gene: TRBJ1-5
clone size: -
D gene: -
V gene: TRBV29-1
CDR3 protein: CSAAHSNQPQHF
CDR3 DNA: TGCAGCGCAGCACACAGCAATCAGCCCCAGCATTTT

J gene: TRBJ2-5
clone size: -
D gene: TRBD2
V gene: TRBV5-1
CDR3 protein: CASRGLLAGGNNEQYF
CDR3 DNA: TGCGCCAGCAGGGGTTTACTAGCGGGAGGGAACAATGAGCAGTACTTC

J gene: TRBJ2-5
clone size: -
D gene: -
V gene: TRBV15
CDR3 protein: CATSRSLETQYF
CDR3 DNA: TGTGCCACCAGCAGATCGTTAGAGACCCAGTACTTC